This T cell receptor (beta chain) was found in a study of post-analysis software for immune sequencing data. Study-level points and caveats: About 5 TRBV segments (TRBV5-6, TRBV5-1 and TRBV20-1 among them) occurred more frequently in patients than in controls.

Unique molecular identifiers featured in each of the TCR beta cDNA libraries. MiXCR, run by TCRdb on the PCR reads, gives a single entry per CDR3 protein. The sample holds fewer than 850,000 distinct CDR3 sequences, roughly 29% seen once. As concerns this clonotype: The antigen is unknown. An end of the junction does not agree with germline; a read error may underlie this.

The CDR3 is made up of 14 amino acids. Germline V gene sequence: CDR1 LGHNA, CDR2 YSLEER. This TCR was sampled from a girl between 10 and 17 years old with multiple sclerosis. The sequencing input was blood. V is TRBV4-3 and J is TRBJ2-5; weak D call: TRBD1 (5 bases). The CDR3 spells CAGSQSPGQETQYF. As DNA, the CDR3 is TGCGCCGGCAGCCAATCCCCAGGGCAAGAGACCCAGTACTTC.